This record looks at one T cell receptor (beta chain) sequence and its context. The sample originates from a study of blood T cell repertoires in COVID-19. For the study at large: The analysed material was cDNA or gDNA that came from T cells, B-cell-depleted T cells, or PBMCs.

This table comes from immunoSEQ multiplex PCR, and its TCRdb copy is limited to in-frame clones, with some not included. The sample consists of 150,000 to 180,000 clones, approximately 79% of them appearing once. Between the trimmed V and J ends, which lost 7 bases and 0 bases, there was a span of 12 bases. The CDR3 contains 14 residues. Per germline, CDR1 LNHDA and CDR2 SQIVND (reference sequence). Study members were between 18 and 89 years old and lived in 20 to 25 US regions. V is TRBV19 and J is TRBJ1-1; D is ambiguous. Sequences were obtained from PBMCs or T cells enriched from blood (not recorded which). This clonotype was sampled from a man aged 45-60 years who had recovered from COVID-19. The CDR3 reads CASIRLGMNTEAFF. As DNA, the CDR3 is TGTGCCAGTATTCGATTGGGCATGAACACTGAAGCTTTCTTT.